The 27 T cell receptor beta chains below were found in one sample sequenced in a study of T cell responses to AZD1222 COVID-19 vaccine. Only in-frame clones appear in the TCRdb table, and some are missing; sequencing was by immunoSEQ multiplex PCR. The sample gives about 140,000 clones, almost 90% of which show up once; roughly 3% is in the top ten. Sequencing was performed on peripheral blood, taken on day 0 of AZD1222 vaccination. These receptors all come from an adult in good health.

This clone was seen once. The rearrangement joins TRBV5-1 to TRBJ1-4; D call uncertain. Per germline, CDR1 SGHRS and CDR2 YFSETQ. V dropped 2 bases and J dropped 8 bases, with 13 bases sitting between them. The CDR3 has 14 amino acids. In DNA form, the CDR3 reads TGCGCCAGCAGCTTCTTGGGCCCGGACGAAAAACTGTTTTTT. This sequence encodes CASSFLGPDEKLFF. The whole variable domain, filled in from reference TRBV5-1 and TRBJ1-4, reads KAGVTQTPRYLIKTRGQQVTLSCSPISGHRSVSWYQQTPGQGLQFLFEYFSETQRNKGNFPGRFSGRQFSNSRSEMNVSTLELGDSALYLCASSFLGPDEKLFFGSGTQLSVL.

The chain links TRBV29-1 to TRBJ1-1; a possible D gene is TRBD1 (5 bases). Trimming cost V 5 bases and J 6 bases, with 10 bases left between them. The CDR3 extends over 11 amino acids. Germline values: CDR1 SQVTM, CDR2 ANQGSEA. The CDR3 sequence is CSVIQDAEAFF. The CDR3 bases are TGCAGCGTTATACAGGACGCTGAAGCTTTCTTT.

The chain uses TRBV25-1 and TRBJ1-3; 7 bases agree with TRBD1. CDR1 is MGHDK and CDR2 is SYGVNS in the germline V gene. The CDR3 totals 13 residues. V shed 6 bases, J shed 8 bases, and the junction held 7 bases outside the gene matches. CDR3 in amino acids: CASRVRQGHTIYF. CDR3 in DNA: TGTGCCAGCAGGGTCCGACAGGGCCACACCATATATTTT.

The chain is built from TRBV4-3 and TRBJ2-2; maybe TRBD2 (6 bases). CDR1 and CDR2 from the germline V gene are LGHNA and YSLEER. CDR3 length: 17 amino acids. The germline V and J ends were trimmed by 1 base and 1 base, with 13 bases remaining between them. CDR3 sequence reads: CASSQGVTGVNTGELFF. The DNA of the CDR3 is TGCGCCAGCAGCCAAGGTGTCACGGGAGTGAACACCGGGGAGCTGTTTTTT.

Regarding this clone: Additional DNA sequences in this sample encode the identical CDR3. The rearrangement joins TRBV19 to TRBJ2-1; 7 nucleotides align to TRBD1. CDR1 and CDR2 from the germline V gene are LNHDA and SQIVND (reference sequence). The trim removed 6 bases at V and 1 base at J, leaving 6 bases unmatched. CDR3 length: 15 residues. CDR3 sequence (DNA): TGTGCCAGTAGGCAGGACAGGTCGTCCTACAATGAGCAGTTCTTC. The encoded protein is CASRQDRSSYNEQFF. The entire variable domain, with the rest obtained from reference TRBV19 and TRBJ2-1, is as follows: DGGITQSPKYLFRKEGQNVTLSCEQNLNHDAMYWYRQDPGQGLRLIYYSQIVNDFQKGDIAEGYSVSREKKESFPLTVTSAQKNPTAFYLCASRQDRSSYNEQFFGPGTRLTVL.

The rearrangement links TRBV5-1 to TRBJ2-1; D tentatively reads TRBD1 or TRBD2 (5 bases each). CDR1 and CDR2 from the germline V gene are SGHRS and YFSETQ. There are 15 residues in the CDR3. Trimming removed 0 bases at V and 8 bases at J, with 15 bases between. Written as DNA, the CDR3 is TGCGCCAGCAGCTTGGTGGGGGTTTGGGGCGATGAGCAGTTCTTC. Translation: CASSLVGVWGDEQFF.

This chain joins TRBV6-1 and TRBJ1-1; the match to TRBD1 covers 7 bases. Germline V gives CDR1 MNHNS, CDR2 SASEGT. Germline trimming cut 2 bases from V and 5 bases from J; bases unmatched to any gene: 2. This CDR3 has 13 residues. This CDR3 is CASSEQGVTEAFF. In DNA form, the CDR3 reads TGTGCCAGCAGTGAACAGGGGGTGACTGAAGCTTTCTTT.

J is TRBJ2-7 and V is TRBV30; possible D gene TRBD2, 5 bases. The V gene's germline CDR1 is GTSNPN and CDR2 SVGIG (reference sequence). The CDR3 loop spans 12 amino acids. The ends were cut back, 0 bases at V and 6 bases at J, with 9 bases in the middle. The DNA of the CDR3 is TGTGCCTGGAGTGTGTTAGCGCGCGAGCAGTACTTC. It encodes CAWSVLAREQYF.

V usage is TRBV7-2 and J usage is TRBJ1-3, with D possibly matching TRBD1 (5 bases). V was cut by 3 bases and J by 0 bases, with 21 bases left in between. The CDR3 covers 19 residues. Germline V gives CDR1 SGHTA, CDR2 FQGNSA. The CDR3 nucleotides read TGTGCCAGCAGCTTTGCGCCCGAGGGGAGGACCGACTCTGGAAACACCATATATTTT. Amino acid sequence: CASSFAPEGRTDSGNTIYF.

CDR3 DNA: TGTGCCAGCAGCCAAGATTTGGAGGGGGCGCGCGGCTACACCTTC. Its protein is CASSQDLEGARGYTF. The chain has TRBV4-2 and TRBJ1-2; TRBD1 agrees at 7 bases. The germline gives CDR1 LGHNA, CDR2 YNFKEQ. The CDR3 sequence is 15 residues long. V dropped 0 bases and J dropped 8; count of bases not matched to a gene: 9.

V usage is TRBV4-1 and J usage is TRBJ1-2; TRBD1 is a possible D gene (5 bases). Germline loops: CDR1 MGHRA, CDR2 YSYEKL. V was shortened by 1 base and J by 5 bases, with 11 bases between the two germline ends. The CDR3 totals 14 residues. The CDR3 DNA is TGCGCCAGCAGCCAAGTCTCGGACACGTATGGCTACACCTTC. Its protein product is CASSQVSDTYGYTF.

The V gene is TRBV5-1, the J gene TRBJ1-1; a weak D match, TRBD1 (5 bases). Germline values: CDR1 SGHRS, CDR2 YFSETQ. Trimming removed 1 base at V and 4 bases at J, with 11 bases between. The CDR3 is made up of 14 amino acids. Here the CDR3 reads CASSLQGVGTEAFF. CDR3 nucleotides: TGCGCCAGCAGCTTGCAGGGAGTAGGCACTGAAGCTTTCTTT.

This chain joins TRBV3-1 (or the pseudogene TRBV3-2) and TRBJ2-2; TRBD1 matches at 7 bases. This CDR3 contains 14 residues. With 4 bases clipped from V and 2 bases from J, the junction kept 1 base outside the gene matches. The germline CDR1 and CDR2 sequences are LGHDT and YNNKEL (reference sequence). Here the CDR3 reads CASSRDRNTGELFF. The CDR3 DNA reads TGTGCCAGCAGCCGGGACAGAAACACCGGGGAGCTGTTTTTT.

The chain has TRBV6-2 or TRBV6-3 and TRBJ1-5; perhaps TRBD1 as D (5 bases). Germline V gives CDR1 MNHEY, CDR2 SVGEGT. This CDR3 is built from 13 residues. Trimming cost V 5 bases and J 14 bases, with 19 bases left between them. CDR3 coding DNA: TGTGCCAGCAGTCGCCAGGCGACTTTGGGGGAGCATTTT. Translation: CASSRQATLGEHF.

This chain connects TRBV19 to TRBJ1-1; no clear D gene. Germline assignment: CDR1 LNHDA and CDR2 SQIVND (reference sequence). The CDR3 is 14 amino acids. Trimming left V 2 bases short and J 1 base short, with 8 bases between. The CDR3 protein is CASSILPGNTEAFF. As DNA, the CDR3 is TGTGCCAGTAGTATATTGCCGGGGAACACTGAAGCTTTCTTT.

The chain links TRBV28 to TRBJ1-4; D is undetermined. The CDR3 spans 14 residues. The germline gives CDR1 MDHEN, CDR2 SYDVKM. V shed 6 bases and J shed 7 bases, with 15 bases lying between them. Written as DNA, the CDR3 is TGTGCCAGCAGGGACTCTCGGGAATCTGAAAAACTGTTTTTT. Translating it yields CASRDSRESEKLFF.

The J gene is TRBJ1-4, the V gene TRBV11-2, with a weak D call TRBD1 (6 bases). This CDR3 is 16 amino acids long. V lost 4 bases and J 5 bases, leaving 17 bases between the germline ends. Germline V gives CDR1 SGHAT, CDR2 FQNNGV. CDR3 in amino acids: CASSSVRGRRNEKLFF. CDR3 DNA sequence: TGTGCCAGCAGCTCAGTCAGGGGTAGAAGGAATGAAAAACTGTTTTTT.

The rearrangement joins TRBV28 to TRBJ1-4, with D possibly matching TRBD1 (5 bases). CDR1 is MDHEN, CDR2 SYDVKM, per germline. The V and J ends lost 6 bases and 3 bases respectively, with 20 bases between them. The CDR3 sequence is 17 residues long. In DNA form, the CDR3 reads TGTGCCAGCAGAAATTTGGATTTCGGACAAGCTAATGAAAAACTGTTTTTT. Translating gives CASRNLDFGQANEKLFF. Together with reference TRBV28 and TRBJ1-4, the CDR3 gives the full variable domain: DVKVTQSSRYLVKRTGEKVFLECVQDMDHENMFWYRQDPGLGLRLIYFSYDVKMKEKGDIPEGYSVSREKKERFSLILESASTNQTSMYLCASRNLDFGQANEKLFFGSGTQLSVL.

V and J are TRBV27 and TRBJ1-6, with D possibly TRBD1 on 5 matching bases. This CDR3 spans 13 amino acids. V was shortened by 5 bases and J by 4 bases, with 6 bases between the two germline ends. Germline CDR1 reads MNHEY; CDR2 reads SMNVEV (reference sequence). The CDR3 DNA reads as TGTGCCAGCAGTCGGGGGTATAATTCACCCCTCCACTTT. It encodes CASSRGYNSPLHF.

The V and J genes are TRBV12-3 or TRBV12-4 and TRBJ1-1, with 7 bases that match TRBD1. V dropped 5 bases and J dropped 5; count of bases not matched to a gene: 5. The CDR3 runs to 13 residues. The CDR3 nucleotides are TGTGCCAGCAGTCTCGAACAGGGGACTGAAGCTTTCTTT. Protein product: CASSLEQGTEAFF.

V is TRBV18 and J is TRBJ1-1, with D unresolved. This CDR3 comprises 14 residues. CDR1 is KGHSH and CDR2 is LQKENI in the germline V gene. With 6 bases removed from V and 1 base from J, the gap between germline ends came to 12 bases. The CDR3 DNA follows: TGTGCCAGCTCCCAAAACCAACGGAACACTGAAGCTTTCTTT. Translating gives CASSQNQRNTEAFF.

The chain is built from TRBV6-2 or TRBV6-3 and TRBJ2-2; D might be TRBD1 or TRBD2, each matching 5 bases. The CDR3 sequence is 15 residues long. Deletions cut 5 bases from V and 2 bases from J, with 12 bases between. Germline CDR1 is MNHEY and CDR2 is SVGEGT. CDR3 amino acids: CASSPRDPNTGELFF. Written as DNA, the CDR3 is TGTGCCAGCAGTCCCCGGGACCCTAACACCGGGGAGCTGTTTTTT.

The chain carries TRBV27 and TRBJ1-3; possibly TRBD1 for D (6 bases). This CDR3 is built from 14 residues. Trimming stripped 6 bases from V and 4 bases from J, with 13 bases between. The V gene's germline CDR1 is MNHEY and CDR2 SMNVEV (reference sequence). In DNA form, the CDR3 reads TGTGCCAGCAGGACTTTGGGGGCCGGAAACACCATATATTTT. Protein sequence: CASRTLGAGNTIYF.

The genes are TRBV5-5 and TRBJ1-5; TRBD1 matches 7 bases. From germline, CDR1 is SGHKS and CDR2 YYEKEE (reference sequence). This CDR3 comprises 18 residues. The V and J ends lost 4 bases and 5 bases, in that order; junction bases with no gene match: 18. In DNA, the CDR3 is TGTGCCAGCAGCCCTTTACTTATTGACAGGGTATCGGATCAGCCCCAGCATTTT. Protein sequence: CASSPLLIDRVSDQPQHF. The entire variable domain, with the rest obtained from reference TRBV5-5 and TRBJ1-5, is as follows: DAGVTQSPTHLIKTRGQQVTLRCSPISGHKSVSWYQQVLGQGPQFIFQYYEKEERGRGNFPDRFSARQFPNYSSELNVNALLLGDSALYLCASSPLLIDRVSDQPQHFGDGTRLSIL.

The chain couples TRBV18 to TRBJ1-5, with TRBD1 as a possible D gene (5 bases). The CDR3 has 18 amino acids. Germline CDR1 is KGHSH and CDR2 is LQKENI. Between the trimmed V and J ends, which lost 4 bases and 1 base, there was a span of 20 bases. The CDR3 loop reads CASSLQVVGVRSNQPQHF. In nucleotides, the CDR3 is TGTGCCAGCTCACTACAAGTTGTGGGGGTAAGAAGCAATCAGCCCCAGCATTTT. Full variable domain (remainder filled in from reference TRBV18 and TRBJ1-5): NAGVMQNPRHLVRRRGQEARLRCSPMKGHSHVYWYRQLPEEGLKFMVYLQKENIIDESGMPKERFSAEFPKEGPSILRIQQVVRGDSAAYFCASSLQVVGVRSNQPQHFGDGTRLSIL.

The genes are TRBV9 and TRBJ2-2, with TRBD2 matching 10 bases. Trimming cost V 3 bases and J 3 bases; bases outside gene matches: 2. The germline gives CDR1 SGDLS, CDR2 YYNGEE. The CDR3 sequence is 15 residues long. CDR3 nucleotides: TGTGCCAGCAGCGAGGGACTAGCGTACACCGGGGAGCTGTTTTTT. Protein: CASSEGLAYTGELFF. Complete variable domain (other parts from reference TRBV9 and TRBJ2-2): DSGVTQTPKHLITATGQRVTLRCSPRSGDLSVYWYQQSLDQGLQFLIQYYNGEERAKGNILERFSAQQFPDLHSELNLSSLELGDSALYFCASSEGLAYTGELFFGEGSRLTVL.

This chain connects TRBV15 to TRBJ1-6; D uncertain. The CDR3 covers 15 residues. Trimming stripped 1 base from V and 9 bases from J, with 13 bases between. The germline V gene has CDR1 LNHNV and CDR2 YYDKDF (reference sequence). The CDR3 region is CATSRGERSSSPLHF. CDR3 bases: TGTGCCACCAGCAGAGGGGAGAGGTCTAGTTCACCCCTCCACTTT. The variable domain in full, completed from reference TRBV15 and TRBJ1-6, reads DAMVIQNPRYQVTQFGKPVTLSCSQTLNHNVMYWYQQKSSQAPKLLFHYYDKDFNNEADTPDNFQSRRPNTSFCFLDIRSPGLGDTAMYLCATSRGERSSSPLHFGNGTRLTVT.